This T cell receptor beta chain was obtained from a study of metastatic and nonmetastatic thyroid tumors. TCRdb re-called clones via MiXCR from the PCR reads. The sample comprises roughly 58,000 clones, about 4% of which are singletons, and about a fifth rests with the top ten. Germline V gene lookup returns CDR1 SQVTM and CDR2 ANQGSEA. CDR3 size: 14 residues. Losses at the gene ends were 7 bases for V and 3 bases for J; bases not matched to a gene: 10. There are many counts of this clone. Each patient came to thyroid surgery without any prior treatment (of any kind). Material for sequencing was blood. V usage is TRBV29-1 and J usage is TRBJ1-2; 8 bases agree with TRBD1. The TCR sequence derives from a female donor with papillary thyroid cancer or a benign thyroid nodule (not recorded which). Some clones in this sample may be carry-over from other donors' samples. CDR3 DNA: TGCAGCGCAAAGGCAGGGGGCGCCGACTATGGCTACACCTTC. This sequence encodes CSAKAGGADYGYTF.